This T cell receptor beta chain was sequenced for a study of response to subunit inactivated influenza vaccine. Points from the study as a whole: The authors suggested that every seasonal influenza vaccination recruits few new T cells.

TCRdb independently ran MiXCR on the RT-PCR reads; one entry per CDR3 protein. Here the sample spans hundreds of thousands of distinct CDR3 sequences, roughly 15% being singletons. In germline, CDR1 is DFQATT, CDR2 SNEGSKA (reference sequence). With 6 bases clipped from V and 7 bases from J, the junction kept 12 bases outside the gene matches. The CDR3 runs 16 residues. This clonotype was found a few times. The antigen remains undetermined. The receptor comes from a middle-aged man who received an inactivated influenza vaccine. The source material was PBMCs from blood, sampled around 15 days before vaccination. The chain joins TRBV20-1 to TRBJ2-2, with 12 bases lining up with TRBD2. The CDR3 region has the DNA TGCAGTGCCCTCCCTCTAGCGGGAGGGCCTAACGGGGAGCTGTTTTTT. Translating gives CSALPLAGGPNGELFF.